The 27 T cell receptor beta chains below were found in one sample sequenced in a study of beta chain features in type 1 diabetes (dated by TCRdb to 2017 to 2018). The library was generated by the immunoSEQ multiplex PCR assay. The High Capacity cDNA Reverse Transcription Kit was used to reverse transcribe all of the isolated RNA, meaning that expressed TCRB transcripts were what got sequenced. TCRdb took this table from immuneACCESS and kept in-frame rearrangements with V and J called. Such tables lack part of the clones; where checked against another copy, unresolved V genes explain under half of the gap, and the rest is unexplained. The sample yields about 400,000 clones; over 9.5% were counted once. Clones ranked in the top ten supply 0.0095% to 0.011% of the sample. Their antigens remain unidentified. On the study overall, not on this receptor specifically: A moderate but significant shortening of TCRB CDR3 length was observed in type 1 diabetes patients in all four CD4+ subsets.

The sample comprised naive CD4+ T cells from blood. Per the publication, the cell subset or site label means: true naive CD4+ T cells. The receptors originated from a young woman with type 1 diabetes.

This clone appeared a few times. The rearrangement links TRBV18 to TRBJ2-5; 12 bases map to TRBD2. CDR1 is KGHSH and CDR2 is LQKENI in the germline V gene. Germline trimming cut 9 bases from V and 3 bases from J; bases unmatched to any gene: 5. The CDR3 contains 14 residues. CDR3 sequence reads: CASFRTSGEETQYF. The CDR3 nucleotides are TGTGCCAGTTTCCGGACTAGCGGGGAAGAGACCCAGTACTTC.

The V call is TRBV29-1, the J call TRBJ2-2; unclear D gene. This CDR3 spans 14 amino acids. Germline CDR1 SQVTM, CDR2 ANQGSEA. Trimming cost V 4 bases and J 3 bases, with 12 bases left between them. CDR3 coding DNA: TGCAGCGTTGCGGCTAGACTTGACACCGGGGAGCTGTTTTTT. It codes for CSVAARLDTGELFF.

This clone was recorded a few times. The chain is built from TRBV30 and TRBJ2-1, with a weak D call TRBD2 (6 bases). The germline CDR1 and CDR2 sequences are GTSNPN and SVGIG (reference sequence). The CDR3 is 15 residues long. V lost 0 bases, J lost 4 bases, and 13 bases lay in between. The CDR3 coding sequence is TGTGCCTGGAGTGTACGTAGCGGACCATACAATGAGCAGTTCTTC. As protein: CAWSVRSGPYNEQFF.

The rearrangement links TRBV5-1 to TRBJ1-2, with D maybe TRBD1 (6 bases). Trimming took 3 bases from V and 8 from J, leaving 14 bases between them. The CDR3 runs 13 residues. CDR1 and CDR2 (germline): SGHRS, YFSETQ. As DNA, the CDR3 is TGCGCCAGCAGCTCACAGGGCGAAGACGGCTACACCTTC. Translating it yields CASSSQGEDGYTF.

The chain couples TRBV11-3 to TRBJ2-1, with 7 bases matching TRBD2. With 8 bases clipped from V and 0 bases from J, the junction kept 4 bases outside the gene matches. CDR1 SGHNT and CDR2 YENEEA come from the germline V gene. The CDR3 covers 14 residues. In nucleotides, the CDR3 is TGTGCCAGCGGGGGAGGGAGCTCCTACAATGAGCAGTTCTTC. Translated, it gives CASGGGSSYNEQFF.

The V gene is TRBV29-1, the J gene TRBJ1-2; tentative D call: TRBD1 (5 bases). The CDR3 sequence is 13 residues long. Trimming removed 5 bases at V and 5 bases at J, with 15 bases between. Germline values: CDR1 SQVTM, CDR2 ANQGSEA. The CDR3: CSVTPGTLYGYTF. The CDR3 nucleotides are TGCAGCGTTACCCCCGGGACTCTGTATGGCTACACCTTC.

J is TRBJ1-1 and V is TRBV7-9; 10 positions agree with TRBD1. The CDR3 consists of 14 residues. V shed 7 bases and J 11 bases; nucleotides not matched to a gene: 13. The germline V gene encodes CDR1 SEHNR and CDR2 FQNEAQ (reference sequence). CDR3 nucleotides: TGTGCCAGCAACACCGGGACAGGGGATTCGGGGGCTTTCTTT. This sequence encodes CASNTGTGDSGAFF.

This clone has only one observation. This specimen includes other DNA sequences encoding the same CDR3. The chain carries TRBV18 and TRBJ2-1, with a tentative D call TRBD2 (6 bases). This CDR3 comprises 13 residues. V was shortened by 3 bases and J by 5 bases, with 8 bases between the two germline ends. Germline V gives CDR1 KGHSH, CDR2 LQKENI. CDR3 sequence (DNA): TGTGCCAGCTCACCGGGACTCAACAATGAGCAGTTCTTC. Translated, it gives CASSPGLNNEQFF.

This clone has a handful of counts. This chain connects TRBV10-3 to TRBJ2-3; TRBD1 is a possible D gene (5 bases). The CDR3 spans 13 residues. The germline V gene encodes CDR1 ENHRY and CDR2 SYGVKD. V lost 9 bases to trimming and J lost 2 bases, with 12 bases between them. The CDR3 loop is CAMTAQYTDTQYF. The CDR3 region has the DNA TGTGCCATGACAGCCCAGTACACAGATACGCAGTATTTT.

The chain carries TRBV10-3 and TRBJ1-1, with unresolved D. V lost 3 bases and J lost 0, with 8 bases in between. CDR3 length equals 14 residues. Per the germline V gene, CDR1 is ENHRY and CDR2 is SYGVKD. CDR3 sequence: CAISDLSLNTEAFF. CDR3 DNA: TGTGCCATCAGTGATCTCTCCCTGAACACTGAAGCTTTCTTT.

This clone was detected a few times. The J gene is TRBJ2-1, the V gene TRBV7-9; 12 bases line up with TRBD2. The CDR3 extends over 14 amino acids. The V gene end was trimmed by 6 bases and the J gene end by 7 bases; junction bases not matched to a gene: 4. Germline-derived CDR1 and CDR2 are SEHNR and FQNEAQ (reference sequence). CDR3 sequence (DNA): TGTGCCAGCAGTACGGGACTAGCGGGTAATGAGCAGTTCTTC. This gives the protein CASSTGLAGNEQFF.

The chain joins TRBV9 to TRBJ2-2; possibly TRBD1 for D (6 bases). V lost 10 bases and J 7 bases, leaving 17 bases between the germline ends. There are 13 residues in the CDR3. Germline lookup yields CDR1 SGDLS and CDR2 YYNGEE. The CDR3 DNA follows: TGTGCCTTAACAGGGTTTGTTGACGGGGAGCTGTTTTTT. It specifies CALTGFVDGELFF. Together with reference TRBV9 and TRBJ2-2, the CDR3 gives the full variable domain: DSGVTQTPKHLITATGQRVTLRCSPRSGDLSVYWYQQSLDQGLQFLIQYYNGEERAKGNILERFSAQQFPDLHSELNLSSLELGDSALYFCALTGFVDGELFFGEGSRLTVL.

This clone was picked up a small number of times. This chain joins TRBV25-1 and TRBJ2-3; D is perhaps TRBD2 (5 bases). This CDR3 contains 16 residues. The V and J ends lost 3 bases and 0 bases respectively, with 13 bases between them. CDR1 MGHDK and CDR2 SYGVNS come from the germline V gene. In DNA form, the CDR3 reads TGTGCCAGCAGTGACGCCAGGTGGACTAGCACAGATACGCAGTATTTT. Protein product: CASSDARWTSTDTQYF.

This clone showed up just a few times. The V and J genes are TRBV6-5 and TRBJ1-2; maybe TRBD1 (6 bases). V was pared by 2 bases and J by 5 bases, with 9 bases between. The CDR3 extends over 13 amino acids. Germline CDR1 is MNHEY and CDR2 is SVGAGI. CDR3 loop: CASSYPGQYGYTF. The CDR3 DNA follows: TGTGCCAGCAGTTACCCCGGACAGTATGGCTACACCTTC.

The rearrangement links TRBV6-5 to TRBJ2-2; the match to TRBD2 covers 10 bases. CDR1 and CDR2 from the germline V gene are MNHEY and SVGAGI. V gave up 5 bases and J gave up 4 bases; unmatched junction bases: 4. This CDR3 region has 15 residues. The DNA for the CDR3 is TGTGCCAGCAGTGGCATAGCGGGGGGCACCGGGGAGCTGTTTTTT. Amino acids: CASSGIAGGTGELFF.

The table lists this clone with a few counts. The chain links TRBV7-8 to TRBJ1-3, with a weak D call TRBD1 (6 bases). Looked up from germline, CDR1 is SGHVS and CDR2 is FQNEAQ. The CDR3 sequence is 12 residues long. The V end lost 5 bases, the J end lost 9 bases, and 11 bases lay between the germline ends. The CDR3 protein is CASSPQGGTIYF. CDR3 nucleotides: TGTGCCAGCAGCCCCCAAGGGGGCACCATATATTTT. Based on the CDR3 plus reference TRBV7-8 and TRBJ1-3, the full variable domain is GAGVSQSPRYKVAKRGQDVALRCDPISGHVSLFWYQQALGQGPEFLTYFQNEAQLDKSGLPSDRFFAERPEGSVSTLKIQRTQQEDSAVYLCASSPQGGTIYFGEGSWLTVV.

This clone was observed a handful of times. V gene TRBV28 combines with J gene TRBJ2-7, with 8 bases identical to TRBD1. The CDR3 runs to 16 residues. CDR1 MDHEN and CDR2 SYDVKM come from the germline V gene. Trimming cost V 7 bases and J 5 bases; bases outside gene matches: 16. The CDR3, as DNA: TGTGCCAGCATCCCAGCAAGAGGACAGGGTACCCACGAGCAGTACTTC. It specifies CASIPARGQGTHEQYF.

In its sample, this clone was seen a few times. This chain links TRBV4-1 with TRBJ2-1, with D hard to call. The CDR3 spans 14 residues. Germline loops: CDR1 MGHRA, CDR2 YSYEKL. The V end lost 2 bases, the J end lost 4 bases, and 9 bases lay between the germline ends. This chain's CDR3 is CASSQPTRYNEQFF. The CDR3, as DNA: TGCGCCAGCAGCCAACCGACTCGATACAATGAGCAGTTCTTC.

The V call is TRBV7-2, the J call TRBJ1-2; 10 positions agree with TRBD1. The CDR3 length is 15 residues. V lost 1 base, J lost 7 bases, and 6 bases stayed unmatched. CDR1 SGHTA and CDR2 FQGNSA come from the germline V gene. The CDR3 coding sequence is TGTGCCAGCAGCTTAGTGGGGACAGGGGATCGTGGCTACACCTTC. Translation gives CASSLVGTGDRGYTF.

The chain is built from TRBV14 and TRBJ2-5; D possibly corresponds to TRBD2 (5 bases). The V end was cut by 2 bases, the J end by 2 bases, with 15 bases between. CDR1 and CDR2 from the germline V gene are SGHDN and FVKESK. This CDR3 spans 16 amino acids. The CDR3 protein is CASSQRGWIRQETQYF. The CDR3 coding sequence is TGTGCCAGCAGCCAACGGGGTTGGATAAGACAAGAGACCCAGTACTTC.

The chain combines TRBV5-4 with TRBJ1-2; 12 bases line up with TRBD1. This CDR3 is built from 15 residues. Germline V gives CDR1 SGHNT, CDR2 YYREEE (reference sequence). V was pared by 4 bases and J by 7 bases, with 8 bases of the junction left unmatched. CDR3 in amino acids: CASSPTGTGGVGYTF. The CDR3 region has the DNA TGTGCCAGCAGCCCTACCGGGACAGGGGGCGTTGGCTACACCTTC.

There are a few counts of this clone. This CDR3 reads CASSEQNSPLHF. DNA of the CDR3: TGTGCCAGCAGTGAACAGAATTCACCCCTCCACTTT. J is TRBJ1-6 and V is TRBV27; D is unresolved. Germline V lookup: CDR1 MNHEY, CDR2 SMNVEV (reference sequence). The CDR3 spans 12 residues. V shed 5 bases and J shed 7 bases, with 6 bases lying between them.

This rearrangement joins TRBV28 to TRBJ1-1; no clear D gene. Germline CDR1 is MDHEN and CDR2 is SYDVKM. CDR3 length equals 15 residues. Deletions cut 4 bases from V and 1 base from J, with 13 bases between. The CDR3 coding sequence is TGTGCCAGCAGTTCCCTAGGAGCGGGGAACACTGAAGCTTTCTTT. Protein: CASSSLGAGNTEAFF.

This chain connects TRBV6-6 to TRBJ2-7; 7 bases line up with TRBD2. This CDR3 has 14 amino acids. CDR1 is MNHNY, CDR2 SVGAGI, per germline (reference sequence). After removal of 8 bases from V and 1 base from J, the junction contained 8 bases not matched to a gene. In DNA, the CDR3 is TGTGCCAGCCGTTCAGCGGGAAAGTCCTACGAGCAGTACTTC. Its translation is CASRSAGKSYEQYF.

J is TRBJ2-1 and V is TRBV5-4, with D maybe TRBD2 (5 bases). The V end was cut by 4 bases, the J end by 3 bases, with 17 bases between. This CDR3 has 16 amino acids. Germline CDR1 is SGHNT and CDR2 is YYREEE (reference sequence). CDR3 sequence: CASSPPASRSYNEQFF. The CDR3 region has the DNA TGTGCCAGCAGCCCACCAGCTAGCCGGAGCTACAATGAGCAGTTCTTC.

This clone was recorded a few times. V usage is TRBV6-6 and J usage is TRBJ1-2, with 9 nucleotides matching TRBD1. The CDR3 is 14 amino acids. Germline V lookup: CDR1 MNHNY, CDR2 SVGAGI (reference sequence). With 2 bases clipped from V and 6 bases from J, the junction kept 4 bases outside the gene matches. CDR3 amino acids: CASSYRDREDGYTF. CDR3 sequence (DNA): TGTGCCAGCAGTTACCGGGACAGGGAGGATGGCTACACCTTC.

The rearrangement joins TRBV20-1 to TRBJ1-1; D is unresolved. The CDR3 runs to 11 residues. CDR1 and CDR2 (germline): DFQATT, SNEGSKA (reference sequence). Trimming shortened V by 3 bases and J by 7 bases, and 9 bases separated the two germline ends. The CDR3, as DNA: TGCAGTGCTAGTTCTCGTTATGAAGCTTTCTTT. It specifies CSASSRYEAFF.